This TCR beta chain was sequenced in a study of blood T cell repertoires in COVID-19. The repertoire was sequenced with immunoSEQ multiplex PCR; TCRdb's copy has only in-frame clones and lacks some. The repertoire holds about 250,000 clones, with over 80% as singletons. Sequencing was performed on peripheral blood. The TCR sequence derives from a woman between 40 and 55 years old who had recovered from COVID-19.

CDR3: CASSPGQGFRLIPFF. The CDR3 region has the DNA TGTGCCAGCAGCCCCGGACAGGGGTTTCGCCTCATACCTTTCTTT. This sequence joins TRBV6-5 and TRBJ1-1, with 9 bases fitting TRBD1. V shed 6 bases, J shed 12 bases, and the junction held 17 bases outside the gene matches. Germline V gene sequence: CDR1 MNHEY, CDR2 SVGAGI. The CDR3 extends over 15 amino acids.